This T cell receptor beta chain is drawn from a study of neurological immune-mediated disorders. This clonotype was seen a few times. By 5'RACE with 10-nucleotide random UMIs, the cDNA was made. TCRdb redid the calling of the 5' RACE reads with MiXCR, one entry per CDR3 protein. Of 54,000 or so distinct CDR3 sequences listed, roughly 3.5% were seen once; the top ten hold about 3%. Trimming shortened V by 3 bases and J by 7 bases, and 15 bases separated the two germline ends. This CDR3 contains 14 residues. The TCR comes from a young woman with multiple sclerosis. The sequencing sample was made of PBMCs. This chain connects TRBV12-3 or TRBV12-4 to TRBJ1-2; the D is unclear. CDR3 sequence reads: CASSLSMGSSGYTF. CDR3 DNA: TGTGCCAGCAGTTTGAGCATGGGGAGTTCTGGCTACACCTTC.